Many counts were recorded for the clone carrying this T cell receptor beta chain. Its antigen is as yet unknown. This sample was included in a study of CD8+CD57+ T cells in acquired aplastic anemia. Study-wide context: Sorted cells (CD4+ and CD8+) yielded DNA amounts that averaged approximately 2.9 ug.

Genomic DNA, the template, was used for profiling of the TCR beta VDJ and CDR3. TCRdb reprocessed the reads with MiXCR, giving one entry per CDR3 protein. The sample includes 100,000 to 150,000 distinct CDR3 sequences, 30% to 45% seen only once; the top ten take over 2%. Before being chosen for sequencing, patients had shown CD8+CD57+ cell expansion by flow cytometry. Overall study findings and caveats: There were approximately 27 CD8+ CDR3 sequences that occurred in both patients and controls.

The material sequenced was sorted CD4+, CD8+, or CD8+CD57+ T cells (not recorded which) from PBMCs. The sequence derives from a human donor with aplastic anemia.

CDR3 bases: TGTGCCAGTAGGGACCAAGGCGGAGCCCAGTACTTC. This codes for CASRDQGGAQYF. The chain has TRBV19 and TRBJ2-5, with D unresolved. The CDR3 totals 12 residues. V dropped 6 bases and J dropped 9 bases, with 14 bases sitting between them. Germline V gene lookup returns CDR1 LNHDA and CDR2 SQIVND (reference sequence).